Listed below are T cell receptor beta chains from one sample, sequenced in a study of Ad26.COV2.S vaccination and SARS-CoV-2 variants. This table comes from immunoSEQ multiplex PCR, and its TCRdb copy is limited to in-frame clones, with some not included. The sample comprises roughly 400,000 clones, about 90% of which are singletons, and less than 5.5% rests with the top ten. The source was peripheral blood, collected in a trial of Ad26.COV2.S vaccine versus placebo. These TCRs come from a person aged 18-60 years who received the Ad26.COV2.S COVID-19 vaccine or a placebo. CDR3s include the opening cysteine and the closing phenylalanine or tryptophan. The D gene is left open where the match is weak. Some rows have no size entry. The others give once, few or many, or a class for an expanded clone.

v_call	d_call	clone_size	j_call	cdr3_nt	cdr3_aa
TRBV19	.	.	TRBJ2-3	TGTGCCAGTAGTCCCCGGCGTGGGGCGCACGTAAACACAGATACGCAGTATTTT	CASSPRRGAHVNTDTQYF
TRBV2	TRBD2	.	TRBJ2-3	TGTGCCAGCAGGATAAGCGGGACCACAGATACGCAGTATTTT	CASRISGTTDTQYF
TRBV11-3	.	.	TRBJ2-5	TGTGCCAGCAGCTTATCCCCCCAAGGGACCCAGTACTTC	CASSLSPQGTQYF
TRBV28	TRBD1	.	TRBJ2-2	TGTGCCAGCTCTTCAGGGGGCAAGAACACCGGGGAGCTGTTTTTT	CASSSGGKNTGELFF
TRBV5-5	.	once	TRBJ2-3	TGTGCCAGCAGCTTGGCCGTAGGGGGGTTGACAGATACGCAGTATTTT	CASSLAVGGLTDTQYF
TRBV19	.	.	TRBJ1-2	TGTGCCAGTAGTTTCGCGCGCGGATATGGCTACACCTTC	CASSFARGYGYTF
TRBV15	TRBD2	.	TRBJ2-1	TGTGCCACCAGCAGAGATTTCAGCGGGAGGGCCTATCAGTTCTTC	CATSRDFSGRAYQFF
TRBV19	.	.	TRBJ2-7	TGTGCCAGCTCTCCGTTAGGGTCACTGGGCGAGCAGTACTTC	CASSPLGSLGEQYF
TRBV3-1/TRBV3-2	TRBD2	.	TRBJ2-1	TGTGCCAGCAGCCAAACTAGGGCGGGAGTCTTGTTCTTC	CASSQTRAGVLFF
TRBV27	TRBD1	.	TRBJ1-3	TGTGCCAGCAGATTGACAGGGAGCTCTGGAAACACCATATATTTT	CASRLTGSSGNTIYF
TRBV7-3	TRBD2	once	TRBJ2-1	TGTGCCAGCAGCAGATCGGGACTAGCGGGAGGGTACAATGAGCAGTTCTTC	CASSRSGLAGGYNEQFF
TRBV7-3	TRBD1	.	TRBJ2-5	TGTGCCAGCAGCCTGACAGGGGGTGGACAAGAGACCCAGTACTTC	CASSLTGGGQETQYF
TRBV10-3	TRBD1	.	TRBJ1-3	TGTGCCTCACAGGGGGGCTCTGGAAACACCATATATTTT	CASQGGSGNTIYF
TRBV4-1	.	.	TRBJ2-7	TGCGCCAGCAGCCAAGTGGGCCTAGCCCTATACGAGCAGTACTTC	CASSQVGLALYEQYF
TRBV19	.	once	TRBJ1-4	TGTGCCAGTAGTATCCAGACAGGCCCTGCAACTAATGAAAAACTGTTTTTT	CASSIQTGPATNEKLFF
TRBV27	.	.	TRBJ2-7	TGTGCCAGCAGTTCAGACTGGGGCGAGCAGTACTTC	CASSSDWGEQYF
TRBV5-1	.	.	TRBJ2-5	TGCGCCAGCAGCTTGGTCGGGAATCGACAGGAGACCCAGTACTTC	CASSLVGNRQETQYF
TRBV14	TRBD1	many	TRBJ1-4	TGTGCCAGCAGCCAGGGAGGGACAGCAACTAATGAAAAACTGTTTTTT	CASSQGGTATNEKLFF
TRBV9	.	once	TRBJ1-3	TGTGCCAGCAGCGTAGGGCCGAAACCGGGACCGAGCTCTGGAAACACCATATATTTT	CASSVGPKPGPSSGNTIYF
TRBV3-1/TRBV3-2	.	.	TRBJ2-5	TGTGCCAGCAGCCAAGTTGCCAGTGCCACAGAGACCCAGTACTTC	CASSQVASATETQYF
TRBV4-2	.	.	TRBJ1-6	TGTGCCAGCAGCCAAGGGCAGAAAAATAATTCACCCCTCCACTTT	CASSQGQKNNSPLHF
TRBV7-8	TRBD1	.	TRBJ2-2	TGTGCCAGCGGCGTAGTGGGACAGGGGGCCGGGGAGCTGTTTTTT	CASGVVGQGAGELFF
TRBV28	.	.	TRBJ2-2	TGTGCCAGCAGTATGGACCCGCCCGGGGAGCTGTTTTTT	CASSMDPPGELFF
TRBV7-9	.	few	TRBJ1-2	TGTGCCAGCAGCTTAGAGCCAGGGGCTGGCTACACCTTC	CASSLEPGAGYTF
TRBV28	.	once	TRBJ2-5	TGTGCCAGCCGAGCTCGGGACACCATCCAAGAGACCCAGTACTTC	CASRARDTIQETQYF
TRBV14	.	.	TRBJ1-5	TGTGCCAGCAGCCAAGTTGGGGCCGATAATCAGCCCCAGCATTTT	CASSQVGADNQPQHF
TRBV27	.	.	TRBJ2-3	TGTGCCAGCAGTTTATGGGGGGGCACAGATACGCAGTATTTT	CASSLWGGTDTQYF
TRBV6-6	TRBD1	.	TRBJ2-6	TGTGCCAGCAGCCGAACAGGGGTGAGCTCTGGGGCCAACGTCCTGACTTTC	CASSRTGVSSGANVLTF
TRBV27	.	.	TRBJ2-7	TGTGCCAGTTCGTCGGGGAACACCTACGAGCAGTACTTC	CASSSGNTYEQYF
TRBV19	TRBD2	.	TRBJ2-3	TGTGCCAGTAGTATCAGGGAGGGCCCTCGTGATACGCAGTATTTT	CASSIREGPRDTQYF
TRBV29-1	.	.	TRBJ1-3	TGCAGCGTCCTAAACACGGGAAACACCATATATTTT	CSVLNTGNTIYF